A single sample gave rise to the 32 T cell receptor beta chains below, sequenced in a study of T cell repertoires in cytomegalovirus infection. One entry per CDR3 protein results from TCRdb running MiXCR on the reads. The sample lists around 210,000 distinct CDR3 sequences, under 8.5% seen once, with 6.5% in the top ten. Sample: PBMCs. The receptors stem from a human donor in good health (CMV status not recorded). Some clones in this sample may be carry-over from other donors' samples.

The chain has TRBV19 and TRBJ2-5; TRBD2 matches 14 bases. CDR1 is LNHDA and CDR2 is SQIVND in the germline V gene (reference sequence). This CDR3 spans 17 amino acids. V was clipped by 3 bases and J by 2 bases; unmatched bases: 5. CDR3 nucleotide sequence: TGTGCCAGTAGTATCGGGACTAGCGGGGGCAGGCAAGAGACCCAGTACTTC. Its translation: CASSIGTSGGRQETQYF.

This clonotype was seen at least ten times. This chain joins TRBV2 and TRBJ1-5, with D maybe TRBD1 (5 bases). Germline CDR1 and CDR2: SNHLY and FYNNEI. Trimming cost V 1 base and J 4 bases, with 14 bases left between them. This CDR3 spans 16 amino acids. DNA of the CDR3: TGTGCCAGCAGTGAAGGGGGCAGGCGGGGGAATCAGCCCCAGCATTTT. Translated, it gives CASSEGGRRGNQPQHF.

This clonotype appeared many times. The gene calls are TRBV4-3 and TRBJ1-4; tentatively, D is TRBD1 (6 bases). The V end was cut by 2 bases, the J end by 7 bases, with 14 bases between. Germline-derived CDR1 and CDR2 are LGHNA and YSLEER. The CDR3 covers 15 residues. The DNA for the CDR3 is TGCGCCAGCAGCCAATCCCCGGACAGCGCTGAAAAACTGTTTTTT. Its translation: CASSQSPDSAEKLFF.

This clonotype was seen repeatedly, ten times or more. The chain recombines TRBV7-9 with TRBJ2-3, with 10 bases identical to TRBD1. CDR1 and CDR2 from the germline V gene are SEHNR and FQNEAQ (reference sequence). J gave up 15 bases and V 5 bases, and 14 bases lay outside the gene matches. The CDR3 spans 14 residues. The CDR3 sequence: CASSLGQGSLIDYF. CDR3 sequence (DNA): TGTGCCAGCAGCCTGGGACAGGGGAGTCTAATCGACTATTTT. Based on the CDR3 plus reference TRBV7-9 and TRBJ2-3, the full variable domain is DTGVSQNPRHKITKRGQNVTFRCDPISEHNRLYWYRQTLGQGPEFLTYFQNEAQLEKSRLLSDRFSAERPKGSFSTLEIQRTEQGDSAMYLCASSLGQGSLIDYFGPGTRLTVL.

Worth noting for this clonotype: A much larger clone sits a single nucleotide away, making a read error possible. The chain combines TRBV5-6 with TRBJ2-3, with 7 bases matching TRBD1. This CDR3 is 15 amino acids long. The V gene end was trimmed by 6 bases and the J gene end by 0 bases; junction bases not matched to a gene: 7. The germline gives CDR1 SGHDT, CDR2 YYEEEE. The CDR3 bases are TGTGCCAGCAACTGGACAGGATCTAGCACAGATACGCAGTATTTT. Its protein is CASNWTGSSTDTQYF. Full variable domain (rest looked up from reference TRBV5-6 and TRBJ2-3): DAGVTQSPTHLIKTRGQQVTLRCSPKSGHDTVSWYQQALGQGPQFIFQYYEEEERQRGNFPDRFSGHQFPNYSSELNVNALLLGDSALYLCASNWTGSSTDTQYFGPGTRLTVL.

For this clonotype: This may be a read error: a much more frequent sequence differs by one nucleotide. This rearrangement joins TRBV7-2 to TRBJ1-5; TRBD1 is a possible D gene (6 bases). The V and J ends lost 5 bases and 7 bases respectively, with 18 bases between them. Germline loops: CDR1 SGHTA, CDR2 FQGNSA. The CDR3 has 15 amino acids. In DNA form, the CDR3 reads TGTGCCAGCAGCATAATCAGGGGCAGAGGGCAGCCCCAGCATTTT. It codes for CASSIIRGRGQPQHF.

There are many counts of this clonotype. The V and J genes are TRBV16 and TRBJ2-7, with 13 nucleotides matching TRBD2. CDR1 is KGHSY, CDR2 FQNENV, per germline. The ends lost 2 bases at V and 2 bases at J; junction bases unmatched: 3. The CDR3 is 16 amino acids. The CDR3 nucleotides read TGTGCCAGCAGCCAACTACTAGCGGGGGGGCCCTACGAGCAGTACTTC. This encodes CASSQLLAGGPYEQYF.

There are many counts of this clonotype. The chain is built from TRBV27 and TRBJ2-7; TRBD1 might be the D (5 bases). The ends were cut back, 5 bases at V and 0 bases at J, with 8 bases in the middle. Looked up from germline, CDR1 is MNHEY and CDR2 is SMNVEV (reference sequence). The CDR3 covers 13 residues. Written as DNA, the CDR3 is TGTGCCAGCAGTCGGCAGGGCTCCTACGAGCAGTACTTC. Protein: CASSRQGSYEQYF.

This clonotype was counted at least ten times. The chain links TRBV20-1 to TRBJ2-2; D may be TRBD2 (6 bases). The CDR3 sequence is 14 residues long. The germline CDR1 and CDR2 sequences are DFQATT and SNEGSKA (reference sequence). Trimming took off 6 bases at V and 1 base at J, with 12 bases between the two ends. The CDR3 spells CSATRRGNTGELFF. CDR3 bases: TGCAGTGCCACTCGGCGGGGGAACACCGGGGAGCTGTTTTTT.

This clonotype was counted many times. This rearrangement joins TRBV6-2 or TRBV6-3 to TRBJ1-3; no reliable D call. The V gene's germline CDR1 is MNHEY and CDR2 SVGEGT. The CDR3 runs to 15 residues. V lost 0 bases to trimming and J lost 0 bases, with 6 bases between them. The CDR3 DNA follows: TGTGCCAGCAGTTACTCGAGGAGCTCTGGAAACACCATATATTTT. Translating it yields CASSYSRSSGNTIYF.

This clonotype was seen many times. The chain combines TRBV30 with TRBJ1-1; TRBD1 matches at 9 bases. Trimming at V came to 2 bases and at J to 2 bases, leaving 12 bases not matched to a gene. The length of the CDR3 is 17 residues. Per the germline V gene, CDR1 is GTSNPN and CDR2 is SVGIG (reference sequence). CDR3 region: CAWSLPGTGIRNTEAFF. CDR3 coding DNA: TGTGCCTGGAGTCTACCCGGGACAGGGATCCGTAACACTGAAGCTTTCTTT.

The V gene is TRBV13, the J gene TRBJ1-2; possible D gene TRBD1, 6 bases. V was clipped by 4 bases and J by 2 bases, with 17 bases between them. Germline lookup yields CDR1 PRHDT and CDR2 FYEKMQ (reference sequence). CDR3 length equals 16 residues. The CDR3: CASSSTEQGLNYGYTF. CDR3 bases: TGTGCCAGCAGCTCAACAGAACAGGGCTTGAACTATGGCTACACCTTC.

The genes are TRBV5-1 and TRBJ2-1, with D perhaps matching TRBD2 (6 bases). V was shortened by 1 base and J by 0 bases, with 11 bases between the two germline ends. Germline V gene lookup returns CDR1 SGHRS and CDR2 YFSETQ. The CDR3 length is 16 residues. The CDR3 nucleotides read TGCGCCAGCAGCTTGTCCCGGGGGAGCTCCTACAATGAGCAGTTCTTC. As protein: CASSLSRGSSYNEQFF. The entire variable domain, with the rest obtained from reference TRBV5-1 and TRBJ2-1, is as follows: KAGVTQTPRYLIKTRGQQVTLSCSPISGHRSVSWYQQTPGQGLQFLFEYFSETQRNKGNFPGRFSGRQFSNSRSEMNVSTLELGDSALYLCASSLSRGSSYNEQFFGPGTRLTVL.

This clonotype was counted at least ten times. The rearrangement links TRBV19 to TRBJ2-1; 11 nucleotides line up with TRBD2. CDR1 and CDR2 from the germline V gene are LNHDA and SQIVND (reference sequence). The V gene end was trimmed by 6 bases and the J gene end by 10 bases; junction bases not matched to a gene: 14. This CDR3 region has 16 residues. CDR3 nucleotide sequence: TGTGCCAGTAGCAAGAATAGCGGGGGGGCATTGTTAGAGCAGTTCTTC. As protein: CASSKNSGGALLEQFF.

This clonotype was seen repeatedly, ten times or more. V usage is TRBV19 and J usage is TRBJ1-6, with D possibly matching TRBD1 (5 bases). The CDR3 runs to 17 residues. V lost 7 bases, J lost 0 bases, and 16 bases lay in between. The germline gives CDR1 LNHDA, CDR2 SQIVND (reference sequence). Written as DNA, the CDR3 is TGTGCCAGTACCCCAGGGCAAGGGAGCTCCTATAATTCACCCCTCCACTTT. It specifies CASTPGQGSSYNSPLHF.

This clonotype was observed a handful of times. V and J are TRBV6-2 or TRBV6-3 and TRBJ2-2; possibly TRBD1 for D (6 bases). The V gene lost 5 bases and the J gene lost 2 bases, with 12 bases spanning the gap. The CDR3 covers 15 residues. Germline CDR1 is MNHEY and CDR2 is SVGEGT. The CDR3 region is CASSVGQINTGELFF. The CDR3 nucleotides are TGTGCCAGCAGTGTGGGACAAATCAACACCGGGGAGCTGTTTTTT.

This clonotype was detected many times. The CDR3 nucleotides are TGTGCCAGCAGCTTGATGCCCCTGAGCACAGATACGCAGTATTTT. Amino acids: CASSLMPLSTDTQYF. The chain couples TRBV7-2 to TRBJ2-3, with D hard to call. Germline V CDR1 and CDR2: SGHTA, FQGNSA. V was pared by 3 bases and J by 0 bases, with 10 bases between. This CDR3 has 15 residues.

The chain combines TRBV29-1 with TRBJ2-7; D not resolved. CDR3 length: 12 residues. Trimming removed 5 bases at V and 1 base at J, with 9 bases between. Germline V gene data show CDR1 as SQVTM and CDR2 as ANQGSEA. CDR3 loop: CSVRVLSYEQYF. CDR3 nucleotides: TGCAGCGTTAGGGTCCTATCCTACGAGCAGTACTTC.

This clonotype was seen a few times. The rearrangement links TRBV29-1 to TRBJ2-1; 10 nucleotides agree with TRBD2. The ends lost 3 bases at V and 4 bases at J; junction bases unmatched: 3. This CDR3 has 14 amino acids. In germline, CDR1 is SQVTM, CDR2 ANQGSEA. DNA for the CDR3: TGCAGCGTTGACACTAGCGGGGTATACAATGAGCAGTTCTTC. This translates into CSVDTSGVYNEQFF.

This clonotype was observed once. The CDR3 region has the DNA TGTGCTAGTGGTCCCGACAGATATCCCTACGAGCAGTACTTC. Translated, it gives CASGPDRYPYEQYF. V is TRBV12-5 and J is TRBJ2-7; D possibly corresponds to TRBD1 (5 bases). Per the germline V gene, CDR1 is LGHNT and CDR2 is FRNRAP. CDR3 length: 14 residues. Trimming took off 5 bases at V and 2 bases at J, with 13 bases between the two ends.

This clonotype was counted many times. CDR3 nucleotides: TGTGCCAGCAGCACCCTTTCACGACAGACTGAGCAGTTCTTC. It translates to CASSTLSRQTEQFF. The rearrangement joins TRBV7-2 to TRBJ2-1, with D possibly TRBD1 on 5 matching bases. Trimming removed 5 bases at V and 9 bases at J, with 17 bases between. CDR3 length: 14 amino acids. Germline V CDR1 and CDR2: SGHTA, FQGNSA.

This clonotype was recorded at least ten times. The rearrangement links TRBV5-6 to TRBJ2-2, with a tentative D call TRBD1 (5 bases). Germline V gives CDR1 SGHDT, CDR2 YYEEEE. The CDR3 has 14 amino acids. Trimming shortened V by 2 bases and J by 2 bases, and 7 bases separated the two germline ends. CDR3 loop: CASSFRVNTGELFF. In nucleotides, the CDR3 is TGTGCCAGCAGCTTCAGGGTTAACACCGGGGAGCTGTTTTTT.

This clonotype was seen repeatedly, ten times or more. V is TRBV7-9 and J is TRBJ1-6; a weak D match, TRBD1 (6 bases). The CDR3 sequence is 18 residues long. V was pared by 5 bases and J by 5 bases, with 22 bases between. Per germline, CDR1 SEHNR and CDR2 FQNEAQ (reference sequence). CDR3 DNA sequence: TGTGCCAGCAGCGCCTTAACACAGCAGGGGTCGAATAATTCACCCCTCCACTTT. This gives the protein CASSALTQQGSNNSPLHF.

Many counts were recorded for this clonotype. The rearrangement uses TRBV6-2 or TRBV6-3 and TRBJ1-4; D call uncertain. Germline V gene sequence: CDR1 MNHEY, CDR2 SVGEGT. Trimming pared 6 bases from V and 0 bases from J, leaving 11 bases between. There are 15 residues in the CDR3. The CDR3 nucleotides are TGTGCCAGCAGACCTCTAGGAGCAACTAATGAAAAACTGTTTTTT. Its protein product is CASRPLGATNEKLFF.

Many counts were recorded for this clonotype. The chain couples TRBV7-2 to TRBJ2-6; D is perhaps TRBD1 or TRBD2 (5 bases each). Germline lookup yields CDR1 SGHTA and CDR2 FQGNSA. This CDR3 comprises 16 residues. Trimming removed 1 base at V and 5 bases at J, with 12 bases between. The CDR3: CASSLDRGRRANVLTF. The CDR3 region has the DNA TGTGCCAGCAGCTTAGATCGGGGACGGAGGGCCAACGTCCTGACTTTC.

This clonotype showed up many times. The DNA for the CDR3 is TGTGCCAGCAGCCGGACGGGGCGACATTACCAAGAGACCCAGTACTTC. Amino acid sequence: CASSRTGRHYQETQYF. The V gene is TRBV7-9, the J gene TRBJ2-5; D possibly uses TRBD1 or TRBD2 (5 bases each). The CDR3 sequence is 16 residues long. The germline V and J ends were trimmed by 5 bases and 0 bases, with 16 bases remaining between them. Germline CDR1 is SEHNR and CDR2 is FQNEAQ (reference sequence).

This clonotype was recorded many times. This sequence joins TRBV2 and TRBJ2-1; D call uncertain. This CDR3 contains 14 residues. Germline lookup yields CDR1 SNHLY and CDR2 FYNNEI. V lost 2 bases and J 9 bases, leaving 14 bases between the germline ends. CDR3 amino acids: CASSEWATNGEQFF. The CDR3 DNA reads TGTGCCAGCAGTGAATGGGCCACCAACGGTGAGCAGTTCTTC.

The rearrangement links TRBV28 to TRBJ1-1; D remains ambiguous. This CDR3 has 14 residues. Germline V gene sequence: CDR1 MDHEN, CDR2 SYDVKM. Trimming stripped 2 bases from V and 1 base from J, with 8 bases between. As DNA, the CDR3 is TGTGCCAGCAGTTTACCCCCCGGGAACACTGAAGCTTTCTTT. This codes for CASSLPPGNTEAFF.

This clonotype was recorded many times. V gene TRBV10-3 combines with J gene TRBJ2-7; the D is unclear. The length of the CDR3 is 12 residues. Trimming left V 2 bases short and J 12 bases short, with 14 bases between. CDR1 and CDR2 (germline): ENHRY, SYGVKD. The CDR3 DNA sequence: TGTGCCATCAGTGAGGGCCCACCGGTTTCGTACTTC. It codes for CAISEGPPVSYF.

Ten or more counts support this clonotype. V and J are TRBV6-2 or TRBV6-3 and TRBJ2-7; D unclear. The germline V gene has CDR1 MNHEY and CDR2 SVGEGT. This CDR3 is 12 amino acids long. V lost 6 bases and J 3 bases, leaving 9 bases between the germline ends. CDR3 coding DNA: TGTGCCAGCAGCTCCAAGAGCTACGAGCAGTACTTC. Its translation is CASSSKSYEQYF.

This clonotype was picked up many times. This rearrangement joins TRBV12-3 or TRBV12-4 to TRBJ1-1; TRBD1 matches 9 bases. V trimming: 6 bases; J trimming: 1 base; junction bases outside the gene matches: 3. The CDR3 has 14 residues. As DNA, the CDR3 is TGTGCCAGCAGACAGGGGGCAACGAACACTGAAGCTTTCTTT. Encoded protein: CASRQGATNTEAFF.

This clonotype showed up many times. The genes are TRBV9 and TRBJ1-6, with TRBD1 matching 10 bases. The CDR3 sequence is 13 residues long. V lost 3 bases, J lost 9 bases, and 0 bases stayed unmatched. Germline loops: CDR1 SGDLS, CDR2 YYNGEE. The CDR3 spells CASSGQGASPLHF. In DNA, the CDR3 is TGTGCCAGCAGCGGACAGGGGGCTTCACCCCTCCACTTT.